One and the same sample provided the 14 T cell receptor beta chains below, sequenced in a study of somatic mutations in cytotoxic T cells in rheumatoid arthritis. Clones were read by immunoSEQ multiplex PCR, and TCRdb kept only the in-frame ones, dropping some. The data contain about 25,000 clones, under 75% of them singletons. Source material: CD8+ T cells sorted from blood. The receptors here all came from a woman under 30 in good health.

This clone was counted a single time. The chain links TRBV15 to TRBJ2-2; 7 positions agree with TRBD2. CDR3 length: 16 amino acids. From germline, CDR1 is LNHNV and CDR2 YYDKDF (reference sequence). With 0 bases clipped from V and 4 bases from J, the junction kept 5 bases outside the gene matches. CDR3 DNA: TGTGCCACCAGCAGAGAGAGCGGGACGATCACCGGGGAGCTGTTTTTT. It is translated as CATSRESGTITGELFF.

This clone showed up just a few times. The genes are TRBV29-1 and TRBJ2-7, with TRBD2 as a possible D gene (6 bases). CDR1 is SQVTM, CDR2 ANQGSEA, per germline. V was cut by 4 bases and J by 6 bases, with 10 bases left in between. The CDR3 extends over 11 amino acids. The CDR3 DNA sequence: TGCAGCGTTGGGCAGGGACTCGAGCAGTACTTC. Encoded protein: CSVGQGLEQYF.

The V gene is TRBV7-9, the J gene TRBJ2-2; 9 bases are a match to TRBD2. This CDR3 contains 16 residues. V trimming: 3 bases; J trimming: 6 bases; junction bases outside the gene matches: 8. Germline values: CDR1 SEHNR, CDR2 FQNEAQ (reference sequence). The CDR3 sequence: CASSFSSGGFSGELFF. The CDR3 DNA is TGTGCCAGCAGCTTTTCCAGCGGGGGGTTCTCCGGGGAGCTGTTTTTT.

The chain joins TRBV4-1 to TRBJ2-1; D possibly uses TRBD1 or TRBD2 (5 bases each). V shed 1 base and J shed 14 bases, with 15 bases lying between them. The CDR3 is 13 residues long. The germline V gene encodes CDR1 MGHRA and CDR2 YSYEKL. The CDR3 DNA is TGCGCCAGCAGCCAAGCCCGTGGGGACGGGGAGTTCTTC. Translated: CASSQARGDGEFF.

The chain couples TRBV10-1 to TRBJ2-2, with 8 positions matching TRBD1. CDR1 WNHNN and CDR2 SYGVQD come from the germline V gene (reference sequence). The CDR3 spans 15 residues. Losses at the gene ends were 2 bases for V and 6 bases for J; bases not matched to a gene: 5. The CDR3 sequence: CASSEADRVAGELFF. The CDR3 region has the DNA TGCGCCAGCAGTGAGGCGGACAGGGTCGCCGGGGAGCTGTTTTTT.

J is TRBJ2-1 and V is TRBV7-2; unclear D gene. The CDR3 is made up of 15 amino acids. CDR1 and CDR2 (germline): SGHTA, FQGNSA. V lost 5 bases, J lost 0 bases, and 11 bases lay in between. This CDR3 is CASSPTVGSYNEQFF. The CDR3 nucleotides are TGTGCCAGCAGCCCAACTGTAGGCTCCTACAATGAGCAGTTCTTC.

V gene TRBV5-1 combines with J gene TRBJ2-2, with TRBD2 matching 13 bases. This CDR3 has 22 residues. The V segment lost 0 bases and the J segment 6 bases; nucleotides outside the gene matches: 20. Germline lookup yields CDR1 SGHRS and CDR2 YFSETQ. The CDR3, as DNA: TGCGCCAGCAGCTTGGAACCGGCCCTCGACAGGATGGGACTAGCGGGGCCCGGGGAGCTGTTTTTT. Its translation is CASSLEPALDRMGLAGPGELFF.

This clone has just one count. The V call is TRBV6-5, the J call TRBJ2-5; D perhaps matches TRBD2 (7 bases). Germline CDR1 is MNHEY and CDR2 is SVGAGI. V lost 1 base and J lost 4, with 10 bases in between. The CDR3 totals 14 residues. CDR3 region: CASSYFGGAETQYF. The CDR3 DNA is TGTGCCAGCAGTTACTTTGGGGGGGCAGAGACCCAGTACTTC.

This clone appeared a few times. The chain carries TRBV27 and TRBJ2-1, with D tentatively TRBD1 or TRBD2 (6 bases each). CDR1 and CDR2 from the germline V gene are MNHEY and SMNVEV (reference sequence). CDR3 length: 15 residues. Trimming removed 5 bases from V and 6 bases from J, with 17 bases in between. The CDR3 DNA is TGTGCCAGCAGTCCCATCCCGGGGGCCCTCAATGAGCAGTTCTTC. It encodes CASSPIPGALNEQFF.

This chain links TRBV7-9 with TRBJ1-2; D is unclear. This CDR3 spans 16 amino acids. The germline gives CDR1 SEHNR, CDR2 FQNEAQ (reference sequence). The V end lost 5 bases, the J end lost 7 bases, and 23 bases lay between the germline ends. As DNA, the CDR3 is TGTGCCAGCAGCCCCCTCGACCAGGTGCCGGGAAGTGGCTACACCTTC. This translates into CASSPLDQVPGSGYTF.

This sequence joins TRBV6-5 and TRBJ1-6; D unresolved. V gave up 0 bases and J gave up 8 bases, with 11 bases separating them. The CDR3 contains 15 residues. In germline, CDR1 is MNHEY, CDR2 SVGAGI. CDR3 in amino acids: CASSYSTGLYSPLHF. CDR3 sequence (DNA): TGTGCCAGCAGTTACTCGACCGGCCTTTATTCACCCCTCCACTTT.

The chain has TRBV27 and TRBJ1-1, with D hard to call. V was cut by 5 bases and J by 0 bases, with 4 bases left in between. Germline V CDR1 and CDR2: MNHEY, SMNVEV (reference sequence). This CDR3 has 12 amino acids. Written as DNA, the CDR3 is TGTGCCAGCAGTACGTTGAACACTGAAGCTTTCTTT. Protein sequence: CASSTLNTEAFF.

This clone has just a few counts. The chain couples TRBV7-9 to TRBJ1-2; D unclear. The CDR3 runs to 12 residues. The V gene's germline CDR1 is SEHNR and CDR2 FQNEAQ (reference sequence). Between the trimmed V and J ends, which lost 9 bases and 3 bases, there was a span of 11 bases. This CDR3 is CASFRRHYGYTF. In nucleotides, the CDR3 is TGTGCCAGTTTCCGGCGGCACTATGGCTACACCTTC.

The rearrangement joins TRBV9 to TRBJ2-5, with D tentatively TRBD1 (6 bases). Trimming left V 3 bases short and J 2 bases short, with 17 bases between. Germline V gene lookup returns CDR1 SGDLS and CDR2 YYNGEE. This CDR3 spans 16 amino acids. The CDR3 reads CASSESRDTVQETQYF. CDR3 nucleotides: TGTGCCAGCAGCGAAAGCCGGGACACCGTTCAAGAGACCCAGTACTTC.